This TCR beta chain was identified in a study of T cells in Graves' hyperthyroidism and ophthalmopathy. Researchers took RNA transcripts and amplified the TCR beta CDR3 regions from them. Researchers ran a first-round RT-PCR on the TCR CDR3 using the HTBI primer set. A single record per CDR3 protein comes from TCRdb applying MiXCR to the multiplex PCR reads. The sample lists under 700,000 distinct CDR3 sequences, just over 45% seen once, with 8.2% in the top ten. Study conclusions and caveats: Blood also held most thyroid clonotypes expanded beyond 0.001.

About this clonotype: Its cognate antigen is unknown.

Patients aged 18 to 65 had newly diagnosed hyperthyroidism that had lasted under 2 months. Patients with uncontrolled infections, other autoimmune diseases, pregnancy or lactation were excluded. The germline CDR1 and CDR2 sequences are DFQATT and SNEGSKA (reference sequence). Trimming removed 6 bases from V and 1 base from J, with 15 bases in between. This CDR3 is 14 amino acids long. This chain links TRBV20-1 with TRBJ1-1, with a possible D match to TRBD1 (6 bases). This TCR was sampled from a woman aged 18-29 years with Graves' hyperthyroidism. The sample was peripheral blood or thyroid tissue (not recorded which). The CDR3 reads CSARVGQKNTEAFF. The DNA of the CDR3 is TGCAGTGCCCGGGTCGGACAGAAGAACACTGAAGCTTTCTTT.